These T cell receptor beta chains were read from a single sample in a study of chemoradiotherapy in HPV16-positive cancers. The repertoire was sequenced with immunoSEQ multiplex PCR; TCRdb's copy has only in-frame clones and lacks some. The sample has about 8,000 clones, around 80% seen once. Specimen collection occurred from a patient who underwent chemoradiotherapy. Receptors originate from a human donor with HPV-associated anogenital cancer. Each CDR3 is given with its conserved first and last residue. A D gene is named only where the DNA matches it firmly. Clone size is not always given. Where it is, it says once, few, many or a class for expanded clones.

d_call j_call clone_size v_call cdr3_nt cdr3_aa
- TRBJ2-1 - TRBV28 TGTGCCAGCACCACCGGTTGGGGGTCCCGCTCCTACAATGAGCAGTTCTTC CASTTGWGSRSYNEQFF
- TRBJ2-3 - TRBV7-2 TGTGCCAGCAGCTTGCTGGGGGCATCGACAGATACGCAGTATTTT CASSLLGASTDTQYF
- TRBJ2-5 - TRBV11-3 TGTGCCAGCAGCTTAGATTCTGGGAGTGGGACCCAGTACTTC CASSLDSGSGTQYF
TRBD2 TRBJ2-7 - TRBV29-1 TGCAGCGTTGAGGCAGCGGGAGGCTACGAGCAGTACTTC CSVEAAGGYEQYF
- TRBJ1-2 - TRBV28 TGTGCCAGCGGGACAACCTATGGCTACACCTTC CASGTTYGYTF
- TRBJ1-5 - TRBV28 TGTGCCAGCAGCCCCCCGGGAGATCAGCCCCAGCATTTT CASSPPGDQPQHF
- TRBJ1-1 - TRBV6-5 TGTGCCAGCAGGACTCCGTCCGGCACTGAAGCTTTCTTT CASRTPSGTEAFF
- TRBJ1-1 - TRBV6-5 TGTGCCAGCAGTTACTCCTTTCAAGACACTGAAGCTTTCTTT CASSYSFQDTEAFF
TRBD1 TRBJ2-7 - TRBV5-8 TGTGCCAGCAGCTTGGGGGGGTTTCGAGCGGACAGGGTCTACGGGGAGCAGTACTTC CASSLGGFRADRVYGEQYF
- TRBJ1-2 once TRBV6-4 TGTGCCAGCAGTGACTCGGCAGGGGTGGGCGGCTACACCTTC CASSDSAGVGGYTF
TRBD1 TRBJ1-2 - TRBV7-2 TGTGCCAGCAGCGTCTGGACAGGCGTTTTTAACTATGGCTACACCTTC CASSVWTGVFNYGYTF
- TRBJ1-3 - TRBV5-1 TGCGCCAGCAGCTTCGGCACGCCTGGAAACACCATATATTTT CASSFGTPGNTIYF
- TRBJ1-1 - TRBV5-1 TGCGCCAGCAGCTTGGGACTAGGTGAGGGACTCCTACACGGGCGCACTGAAGCTTTCTTT CASSLGLGEGLLHGRTEAFF
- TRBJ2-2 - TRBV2 TGTGCCAGCAGTGAAGAAAGGGGAAGAGTAGCCGGGGAGCTGTTTTTT CASSEERGRVAGELFF
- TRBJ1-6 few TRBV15 TGTGCCACCAGCAGAGAGGGATTTCTTAATTCACCCCTCCACTTT CATSREGFLNSPLHF
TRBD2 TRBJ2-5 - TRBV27 TGTGCCAGCAGTTTTGCCGGGAGGAGGCGTAGAGAGACCCAGTACTTC CASSFAGRRRRETQYF
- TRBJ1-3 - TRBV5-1 TGCGCCAGCAGCTTGGATGTGACAGCTGGAAACACCATATATTTT CASSLDVTAGNTIYF
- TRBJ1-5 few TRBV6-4 TGTGCCAGCAGTGTACAATGGGGTAGTCAGCCCCAGCATTTT CASSVQWGSQPQHF
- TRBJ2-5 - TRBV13 TGTGCCAGCAGCTTAGGCCCGGGGGAGACCCAGTACTTC CASSLGPGETQYF
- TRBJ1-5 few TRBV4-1 TGCGCCAGCAGTCCAAGGGTTGAGCGGCGGTACGGACAGCCCCAGCATTTT CASSPRVERRYGQPQHF
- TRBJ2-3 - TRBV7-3 TGTGCCAGCAGCTTAGTCGGGGGCCTCACAGATACGCAGTATTTT CASSLVGGLTDTQYF
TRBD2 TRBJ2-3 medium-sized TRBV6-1 TGTGCCACACAGCGGGGAGGGGGCACAGATACGCAGTATTTT CATQRGGGTDTQYF
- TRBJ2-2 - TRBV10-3 TGTGCCACCAAGTTAGCCGGGGAGCTGTTTTTT CATKLAGELFF
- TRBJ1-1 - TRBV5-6 TGTGCCAGCAGCTTATTACCGGGACTGAGAATTGAAGCTTTCTTT CASSLLPGLRIEAFF
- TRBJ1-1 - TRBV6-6 TGTGCCAGCACTCCGCTGGGGGGGAACACTGAAGCTTTCTTT CASTPLGGNTEAFF
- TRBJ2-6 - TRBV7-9 TGTGCCAGCAGCTTAGCGGACACCAACTCTGGGGCCAACGTCCTGACTTTC CASSLADTNSGANVLTF
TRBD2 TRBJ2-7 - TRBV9 TGTGCCAGCAGCTACGCTAGCGGGGGCTCCTACGAGCAGTACTTC CASSYASGGSYEQYF
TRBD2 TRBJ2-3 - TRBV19 TGTGCCACTTGGGGGGGTCCGGATAGCACAGATACGCAGTATTTT CATWGGPDSTDTQYF
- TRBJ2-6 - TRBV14 TGTGCCAGCAGCCACCTGCCCGGTGGGGCCAACGTCCTGACTTTC CASSHLPGGANVLTF
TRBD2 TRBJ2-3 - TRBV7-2 TGTGCCAGCAGCTTGGAGGCTAGCGGGACCCTCGGGGGGCAGTATTTT CASSLEASGTLGGQYF
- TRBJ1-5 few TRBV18 TGTGCCAGCTCTCCACTAAGTCCCCCCAATCAGCCCCAGCATTTT CASSPLSPPNQPQHF
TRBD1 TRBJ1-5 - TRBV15 TGTGCCACCAGCACTGGACAGGGTGAGTTTCAGCCCCAGCATTTT CATSTGQGEFQPQHF
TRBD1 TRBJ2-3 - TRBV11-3 TGTGCCAGCAGCCCCGGGACAGGGGGCGCAGATACGCAGTATTTT CASSPGTGGADTQYF
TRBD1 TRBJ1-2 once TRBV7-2 TGTGCCAGCAGTTTTGACAGGGCCGGTGGCTACACCTTC CASSFDRAGGYTF
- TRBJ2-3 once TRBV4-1 TGCGCCAGCAGCCTGACAGATGGCGCAGATACGCAGTATTTT CASSLTDGADTQYF
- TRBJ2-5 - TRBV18 TGTGCCAGCTCACCATTGGCAGAGACCCAGTACTTC CASSPLAETQYF
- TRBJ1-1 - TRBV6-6 TGTGCCAGCAGATCGCCGACGGAGAACACTGAAGCTTTCTTT CASRSPTENTEAFF
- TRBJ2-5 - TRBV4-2 TGTGCCAGCAGCCGGGGACGGCTCCAAGAGACCCAGTACTTC CASSRGRLQETQYF
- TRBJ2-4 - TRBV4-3 TGCGCCAGCAGCCTCATGGGCGGGTCATCCAACATTCAGTACTTC CASSLMGGSSNIQYF
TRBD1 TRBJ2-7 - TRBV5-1 TGCGCCAGCACCAAGGACAGGTCCCACTACGAGCAGTACTTC CASTKDRSHYEQYF
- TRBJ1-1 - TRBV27 TGTGCCAGCAGTCTTCGGGTAGCCACTGAAGCTTTCTTT CASSLRVATEAFF
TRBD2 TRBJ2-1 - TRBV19 TGTGCCAGTAGCCCCAAGACAGGACTAGCGGTCAACAATGAGCAGTTCTTC CASSPKTGLAVNNEQFF
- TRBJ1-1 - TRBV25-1 TGTGCCAGCAGGGGGGCGAACACTGAAGCTTTCTTT CASRGANTEAFF
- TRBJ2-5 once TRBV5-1 TGCGCCAGCAGCTCGGGCCAGGGCCACGAGACCCAGTACTTC CASSSGQGHETQYF
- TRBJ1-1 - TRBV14 TGTGCCAGCAGCCGTACTGAAGCTTTCTTT CASSRTEAFF
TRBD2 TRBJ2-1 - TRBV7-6 TGTGCCAGCAGCGTCCCCCCTAGCGGCTTCTACAATGAGCAGTTCTTC CASSVPPSGFYNEQFF
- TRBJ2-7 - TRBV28 TGTGCCAGCATAAAGGCCGGAATCTACGAGCAGTACTTC CASIKAGIYEQYF
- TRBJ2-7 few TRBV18 TGTGCCAGCTCACCAGCCAGGTCCAGCTACGAGCAGTACTTC CASSPARSSYEQYF
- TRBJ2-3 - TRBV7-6 TGTGCCAGCAGCTTACGCCAGCATTTCACAGATACGCAGTATTTT CASSLRQHFTDTQYF
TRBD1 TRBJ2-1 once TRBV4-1 TGCGCCAGCCAGGGGGCGGGAACCTACAATGAGCAGTTCTTC CASQGAGTYNEQFF
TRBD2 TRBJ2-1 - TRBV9 TGTGCCAGCAGCGTAGGAAGCGGGGCGGGCAATGAGCAGTTCTTC CASSVGSGAGNEQFF
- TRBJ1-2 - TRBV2 TGTGCCAGCAGGGAACAGGATTTCTATGGCTACACCTTC CASREQDFYGYTF
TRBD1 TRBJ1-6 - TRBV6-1 TGTGCCAGCGAGACAGGGGGCGGAGGATCACCCCTCCACTTT CASETGGGGSPLHF
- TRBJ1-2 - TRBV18 TGTGCCAGCTCTGGAAACGATTATGGCTACACCTTC CASSGNDYGYTF
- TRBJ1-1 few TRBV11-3 TGTGCCAGCAGCTCCGACAGTGAAGCTTTCTTT CASSSDSEAFF
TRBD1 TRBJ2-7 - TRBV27 TGTGCCAGCAGTTTAGGACCGGGACAGATTTACGAGCAGTACTTC CASSLGPGQIYEQYF
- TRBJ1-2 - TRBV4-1 TGCGCCAGCAGCCAAGATCAGGGCGTGGGCTATGGCTACACCTTC CASSQDQGVGYGYTF
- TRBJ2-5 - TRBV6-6 TGTGCCAGCAATGGAGTCGGGGAGACCCAGTACTTC CASNGVGETQYF
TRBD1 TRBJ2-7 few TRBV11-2 TGTGCCAGCAGCTCACTCCGGGACAGGGGTTACGAGCAGTACTTC CASSSLRDRGYEQYF